This TCR beta chain was sequenced in a study of blood T cell repertoires in COVID-19. Across the whole study: The study drew acute and convalescent COVID-19 samples from the United States, Italy and Spain.

The CDR3 is made up of 12 amino acids. Germline V lookup: CDR1 SGHRS, CDR2 YFSETQ. V shed 4 bases and J shed 8 bases, with 12 bases lying between them. In the source study's methods: Amplification of reference gene primers was used by the study to estimate nucleated cell counts. Libraries were prepared by immunoSEQ multiplex PCR; TCRdb keeps only in-frame clonotypes and omits some of them. V and J calls and clone size are as listed in that table; D and trimming were resolved from the DNA. Of 120,000 to 150,000 clones in the sample, roughly 79% were seen once. The chain uses TRBV5-1 and TRBJ1-2, with D maybe TRBD1 (5 bases). The receptor was derived from a human donor with acute or convalescent COVID-19. The donor label of this sample is uncertain. The material sequenced was peripheral blood. The chain's CDR3 is CASSPGLSGYTF. In nucleotides, the CDR3 is TGCGCCAGCAGCCCAGGGCTGTCGGGCTACACCTTC.